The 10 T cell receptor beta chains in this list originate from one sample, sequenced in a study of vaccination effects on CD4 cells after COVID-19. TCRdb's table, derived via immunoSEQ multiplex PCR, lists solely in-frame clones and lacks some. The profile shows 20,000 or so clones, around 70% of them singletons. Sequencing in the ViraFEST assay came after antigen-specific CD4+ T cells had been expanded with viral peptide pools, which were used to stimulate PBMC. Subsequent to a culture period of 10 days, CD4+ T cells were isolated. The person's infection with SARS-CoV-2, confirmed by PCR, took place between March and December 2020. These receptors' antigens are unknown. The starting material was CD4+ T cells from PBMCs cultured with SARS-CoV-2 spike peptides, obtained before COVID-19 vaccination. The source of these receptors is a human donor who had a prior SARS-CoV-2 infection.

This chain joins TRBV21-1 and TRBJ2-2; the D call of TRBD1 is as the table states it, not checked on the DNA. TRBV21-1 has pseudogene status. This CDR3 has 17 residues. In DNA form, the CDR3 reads TGTGCCAGCAGCAAACTAGGGGACACGAAGGGCACCGGGGAGCTGTTTTTT. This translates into CASSKLGDTKGTGELFF.

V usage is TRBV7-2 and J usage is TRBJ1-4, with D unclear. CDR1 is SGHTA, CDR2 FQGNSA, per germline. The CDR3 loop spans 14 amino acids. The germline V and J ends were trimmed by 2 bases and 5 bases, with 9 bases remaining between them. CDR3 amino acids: CASSLFGQNEKLFF. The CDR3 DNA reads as TGTGCCAGCAGCTTATTCGGCCAAAATGAAAAACTGTTTTTT. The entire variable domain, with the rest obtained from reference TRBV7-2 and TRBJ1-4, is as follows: GAGVSQSPSNKVTEKGKDVELRCDPISGHTALYWYRQSLGQGLEFLIYFQGNSAPDKSGLPSDRFSAERTGGSVSTLTIQRTQQEDSAVYLCASSLFGQNEKLFFGSGTQLSVL.

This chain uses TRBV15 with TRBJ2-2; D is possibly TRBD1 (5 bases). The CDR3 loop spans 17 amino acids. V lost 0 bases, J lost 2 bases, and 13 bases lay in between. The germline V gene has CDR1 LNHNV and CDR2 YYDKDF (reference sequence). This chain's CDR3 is CATSRDSQGHNTGELFF. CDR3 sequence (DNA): TGTGCCACCAGCAGAGATTCTCAGGGTCATAACACCGGGGAGCTGTTTTTT. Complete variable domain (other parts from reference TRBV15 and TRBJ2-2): DAMVIQNPRYQVTQFGKPVTLSCSQTLNHNVMYWYQQKSSQAPKLLFHYYDKDFNNEADTPDNFQSRRPNTSFCFLDIRSPGLGDTAMYLCATSRDSQGHNTGELFFGEGSRLTVL.

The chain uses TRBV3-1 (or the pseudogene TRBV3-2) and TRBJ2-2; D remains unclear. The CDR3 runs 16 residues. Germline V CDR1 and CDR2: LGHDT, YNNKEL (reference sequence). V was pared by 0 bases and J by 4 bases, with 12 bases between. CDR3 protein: CASSQDLSTVTGELFF. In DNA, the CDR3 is TGTGCCAGCAGCCAAGATCTCAGCACGGTCACCGGGGAGCTGTTTTTT.

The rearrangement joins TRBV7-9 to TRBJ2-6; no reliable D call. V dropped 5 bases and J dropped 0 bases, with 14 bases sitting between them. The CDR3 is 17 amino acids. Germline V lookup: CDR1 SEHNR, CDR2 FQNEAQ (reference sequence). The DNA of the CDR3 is TGTGCCAGCAGCCTACCAAGGTGGGACTCTGGGGCCAACGTCCTGACTTTC. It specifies CASSLPRWDSGANVLTF. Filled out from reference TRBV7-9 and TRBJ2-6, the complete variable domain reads DTGVSQNPRHKITKRGQNVTFRCDPISEHNRLYWYRQTLGQGPEFLTYFQNEAQLEKSRLLSDRFSAERPKGSFSTLEIQRTEQGDSAMYLCASSLPRWDSGANVLTFGAGSRLTVL.

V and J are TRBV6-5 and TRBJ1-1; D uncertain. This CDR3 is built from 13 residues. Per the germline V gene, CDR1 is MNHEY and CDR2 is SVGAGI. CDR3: CASARGSITEAFF. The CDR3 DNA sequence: TGTGCATCGGCGAGAGGATCGATCACTGAAGCTTTCTTT.

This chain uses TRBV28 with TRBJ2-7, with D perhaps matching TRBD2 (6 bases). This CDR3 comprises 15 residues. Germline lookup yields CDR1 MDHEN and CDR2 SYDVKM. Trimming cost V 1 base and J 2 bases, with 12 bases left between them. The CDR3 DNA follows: TGTGCCAGCAGTTTATTACGCGGGGCGGCCTACGAGCAGTACTTC. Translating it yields CASSLLRGAAYEQYF. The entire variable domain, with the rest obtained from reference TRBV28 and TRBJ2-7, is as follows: DVKVTQSSRYLVKRTGEKVFLECVQDMDHENMFWYRQDPGLGLRLIYFSYDVKMKEKGDIPEGYSVSREKKERFSLILESASTNQTSMYLCASSLLRGAAYEQYFGPGTRLTVT.

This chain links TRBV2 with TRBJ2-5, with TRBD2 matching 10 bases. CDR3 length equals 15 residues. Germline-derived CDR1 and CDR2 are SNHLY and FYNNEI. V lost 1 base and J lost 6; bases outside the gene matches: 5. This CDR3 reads CASSEGLAGAQTQYF. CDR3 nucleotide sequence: TGTGCCAGCAGTGAAGGGCTAGCGGGAGCTCAGACCCAGTACTTC.

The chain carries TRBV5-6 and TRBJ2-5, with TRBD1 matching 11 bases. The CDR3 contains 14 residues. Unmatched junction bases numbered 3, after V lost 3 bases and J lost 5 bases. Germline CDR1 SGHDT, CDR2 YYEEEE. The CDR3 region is CASSSGQGAETQYF. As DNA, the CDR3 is TGTGCCAGCAGCTCCGGACAGGGGGCTGAGACCCAGTACTTC. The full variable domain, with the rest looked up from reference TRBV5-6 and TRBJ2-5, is DAGVTQSPTHLIKTRGQQVTLRCSPKSGHDTVSWYQQALGQGPQFIFQYYEEEERQRGNFPDRFSGHQFPNYSSELNVNALLLGDSALYLCASSSGQGAETQYFGPGTRLLVL.

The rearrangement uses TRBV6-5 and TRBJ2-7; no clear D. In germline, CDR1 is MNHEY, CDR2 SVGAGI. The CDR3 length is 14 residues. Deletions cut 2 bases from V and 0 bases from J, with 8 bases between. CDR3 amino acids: CASSYGGRSYEQYF. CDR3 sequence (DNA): TGTGCCAGCAGTTACGGTGGTCGCTCCTACGAGCAGTACTTC.